This T cell receptor beta chain was recorded in a study of blood T cell repertoires in COVID-19 (dated by TCRdb to about 2020). As for the study more broadly: The collaborator samples originated in the United States, Italy and Spain and spanned the acute and convalescent phases of COVID-19. Where available, HLA class I and class II types were taken from metadata supplied by the sample provider and were not determined by assay-based typing. Nearly every sample came with metadata listing a de-identified subject ID, COVID-19 status, age in years and sex. The repertoires were released in a freely available public database meant as a resource for research on the immune response to SARS-CoV-2. Samples came from the ongoing ImmuneRACE study (first 160 participants) plus 1,254 subjects from 6 global collaborators. The prospective study material was composed of cDNA or gDNA derived from T cells, B-cell-depleted T cells, or PBMCs. Deeply sampled blood TCRbeta repertoires from subjects exposed to, actively infected with, or recovered from COVID-19 were included in the dataset. Paper-wide results and their limitations: How much clinical and demographic metadata was included differed by source and by participant, and the metadata was provided uncurated.

Compared with germline, V lacks 0 bases and J lacks 4 bases; bases without a gene match: 7. The CDR3 contains 17 residues, cysteine and phenylalanine counted. The kept DNA is CDR3 alone, 51 bases in frame from the first base. CDR1 and CDR2 were assigned from the germline V gene as SGHRS and YFSETQ. The immunoSEQ Assay, a bias-controlled multiplex PCR, was used to amplify TCRbeta CDR3 regions from genomic DNA. The published analysis was carried out like this. Within the assay, amplification of reference gene primers was used to estimate how many nucleated cells each sample contained. To quantify the absolute abundance of each unique TCRbeta CDR3 rearrangement, sequence reads were collapsed and filtered. Productive Simpson clonality was computed per sample as the square root of Simpson's diversity index over productive rearrangements. TCRdb re-hosts the immuneACCESS table, in-frame sequences only. Its copies lack some clones; in the studies checked, an unresolved V gene accounts for under half of them, and the cause for the rest is not known. The DNA was the basis for D and trimming; V, J and clone size are from that table. In this sample the table shows roughly 71,000 clones, over 65% of which occur a single time. The top ten constitute roughly 20% of the sample.

Each collaborating institution followed its own protocols to collect whole blood in K2EDTA tubes. Collaborator samples were shipped for TCRbeta analysis as frozen whole blood, isolated PBMCs, or DNA extracted from either sample type. To note about this clone: The antigen it recognizes is unknown. No quality values exist for individual bases; no much larger clone is one base distant.

Sequencing used peripheral blood. The TCR originated in a woman at least 80 years old with acute or convalescent COVID-19. Recombination connected TRBV5-1 to TRBJ2-7; the junction holds 13 bases that match TRBD2. At the DNA level, the sequence is TGCGCCAGCAGCTTGGGACTAGCGGGGGGCCCCGGGTACGAGCAGTACTTC. Translated, it gives CASSLGLAGGPGYEQYF.